This T cell receptor beta chain was obtained from a study of T cells after yellow fever vaccination. Background on the study: Some fractions had low cell numbers, and these were prepared with SMART-Seq v4 Ultra Low Input. Whole-study findings and limits: Clonotypes shared by both compartments, CD4 and CD8, made up a small share.

This clonotype occurred many times. What it binds is not known. Template-switching 5'RACE yielded the TCR cDNA; a universal primer site and UMIs were added in the process. MiXCR, run by TCRdb on the 5' RACE reads, gives a single entry per CDR3 protein. The sample holds a few hundred thousand distinct CDR3 sequences, roughly 3.5% seen once. The CDR3 is 13 residues long. Trimming removed 3 bases at V and 3 bases at J, with 9 bases between. Germline V lookup: CDR1 DFQATT, CDR2 SNEGSKA (reference sequence). The specimen comprised PBMCs, sampled on the day of the yellow fever booster vaccination. The sequence was obtained from a man aged 18 to 29 who received the YFV17D yellow fever vaccine. The gene calls are TRBV20-1 and TRBJ2-1; D not certain. Here the CDR3 reads CSASKDGYNEQFF. The CDR3 DNA reads as TGCAGTGCTAGCAAGGACGGCTACAATGAGCAGTTCTTC.